The 8 T cell receptor beta chains given below trace back to one sample, sequenced in a study of T cell responses to AZD1222 COVID-19 vaccine. Sequenced by immunoSEQ multiplex PCR; TCRdb stores in-frame clones only, minus some. This sample yields tens of thousands of clones, of which 92% are seen a single time; roughly 3.1% belongs to the top ten. Sequenced here: peripheral blood, sampled 28 days after the second AZD1222 dose. Receptors were obtained from an adult who received the AZD1222 COVID-19 vaccine.

V gene TRBV5-1 combines with J gene TRBJ1-2, with TRBD1 matching 8 bases. The CDR3 sequence is 14 residues long. Germline V gene sequence: CDR1 SGHRS, CDR2 YFSETQ. With 1 base clipped from V and 8 bases from J, the junction kept 7 bases outside the gene matches. CDR3 amino acids: CASSLRTGIAGYTF. Written as DNA, the CDR3 is TGCGCCAGCAGCTTGCGGACAGGGATTGCGGGCTACACCTTC.

The chain recombines TRBV6-5 with TRBJ1-2; possibly TRBD1 for D (5 bases). Trimming shortened V by 0 bases and J by 13 bases, and 15 bases separated the two germline ends. Looked up from germline, CDR1 is MNHEY and CDR2 is SVGAGI. The length of the CDR3 is 13 residues. CDR3 DNA: TGTGCCAGCAGTTACTCGTCAGCGACAGACGGCACCTTC. This codes for CASSYSSATDGTF.

The chain uses TRBV18 and TRBJ1-2, with D perhaps matching TRBD1 (5 bases). The CDR3 is 15 amino acids. V was cut by 0 bases and J by 4 bases, with 12 bases left in between. Germline CDR1 and CDR2: KGHSH and LQKENI. CDR3 DNA: TGTGCCAGCTCACCACCCCGGGGGAGGAGCTATGGCTACACCTTC. It codes for CASSPPRGRSYGYTF.

The V and J genes are TRBV5-1 and TRBJ2-6; the D gene is possibly TRBD2 (6 bases). V shed 0 bases and J shed 0 bases, with 13 bases lying between them. The CDR3 runs to 18 residues. The germline gives CDR1 SGHRS, CDR2 YFSETQ. CDR3 sequence: CASSLVTSPPSGANVLTF. The CDR3 DNA sequence: TGCGCCAGCAGCTTGGTAACTAGCCCCCCCTCTGGGGCCAACGTCCTGACTTTC.

This clone was recorded only once. V usage is TRBV5-1 and J usage is TRBJ2-5; either TRBD1 or TRBD2 may supply D (6 bases each). This CDR3 has 14 residues. Deletions cut 4 bases from V and 5 bases from J, with 15 bases between. Germline CDR1 and CDR2: SGHRS and YFSETQ. Here the CDR3 DNA reads TGCGCCAGCAGCCCCGGGGGCCCCCTGGAGACCCAGTACTTC. It is translated as CASSPGGPLETQYF.

This clone was found once. V is TRBV5-6 and J is TRBJ1-2, with D tentatively TRBD1 (6 bases). The CDR3 contains 14 residues. Germline V gene data show CDR1 as SGHDT and CDR2 as YYEEEE. The V end was cut by 0 bases, the J end by 2 bases, with 8 bases between. This CDR3 reads CASSLGGTNYGYTF. DNA of the CDR3: TGTGCCAGCAGCTTGGGTGGGACAAACTATGGCTACACCTTC.

The chain joins TRBV25-1 to TRBJ1-5, with unresolved D. This CDR3 is 15 amino acids long. V lost 4 bases to trimming and J lost 0 bases, with 10 bases between them. Looked up from germline, CDR1 is MGHDK and CDR2 is SYGVNS. CDR3 bases: TGTGCCAGCAGTGTAGGGCAGGATAGCAATCAGCCCCAGCATTTT. Its protein is CASSVGQDSNQPQHF.

The CDR3 coding sequence is TGTGCCAGCCGACGGGGGGTGATTAGCTCTGGAAACACCATATATTTT. As protein: CASRRGVISSGNTIYF. The gene calls are TRBV5-6 and TRBJ1-3; possibly TRBD1 for D (5 bases). The V end was cut by 7 bases, the J end by 0 bases, with 17 bases between. The V gene's germline CDR1 is SGHDT and CDR2 YYEEEE. The CDR3 runs 16 residues.